This T cell receptor beta chain was recovered during a study of control samples from healthy donors and cancer patients. The assay was immunoSEQ multiplex PCR, and TCRdb's table has in-frame clones only and misses some. The sample records roughly 86,000 clones, roughly nine tenths being singletons. V dropped 8 bases and J dropped 5 bases, with 22 bases sitting between them. Germline CDR1 and CDR2: SEHNR and FQNEAQ (reference sequence). The CDR3 runs to 15 residues. The receptor was isolated from a man aged 25-45 years in good health. This rearrangement joins TRBV7-9 to TRBJ2-7, with a weak D call TRBD2 (7 bases). The sequenced sample consisted of blood. DNA of the CDR3: TGTGCCAGCCTAGCTGCGGGGGCTTGGAAGGACGAGCAGTACTTC. Translation: CASLAAGAWKDEQYF.